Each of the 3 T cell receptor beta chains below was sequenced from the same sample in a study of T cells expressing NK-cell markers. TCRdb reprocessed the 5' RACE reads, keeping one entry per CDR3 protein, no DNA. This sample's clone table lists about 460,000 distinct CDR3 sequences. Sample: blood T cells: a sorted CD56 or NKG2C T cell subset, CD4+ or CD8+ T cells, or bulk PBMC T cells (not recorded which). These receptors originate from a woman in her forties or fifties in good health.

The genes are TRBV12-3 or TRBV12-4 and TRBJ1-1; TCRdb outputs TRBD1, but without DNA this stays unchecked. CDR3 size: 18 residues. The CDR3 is CASSLARLLTGVNTEAFF.

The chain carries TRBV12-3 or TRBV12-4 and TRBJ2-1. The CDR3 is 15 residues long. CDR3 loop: CASRVAGAIYNEQFF.

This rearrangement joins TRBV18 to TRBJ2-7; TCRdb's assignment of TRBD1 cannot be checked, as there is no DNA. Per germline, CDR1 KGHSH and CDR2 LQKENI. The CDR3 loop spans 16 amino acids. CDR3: CASSPGAERGGYEQYF.